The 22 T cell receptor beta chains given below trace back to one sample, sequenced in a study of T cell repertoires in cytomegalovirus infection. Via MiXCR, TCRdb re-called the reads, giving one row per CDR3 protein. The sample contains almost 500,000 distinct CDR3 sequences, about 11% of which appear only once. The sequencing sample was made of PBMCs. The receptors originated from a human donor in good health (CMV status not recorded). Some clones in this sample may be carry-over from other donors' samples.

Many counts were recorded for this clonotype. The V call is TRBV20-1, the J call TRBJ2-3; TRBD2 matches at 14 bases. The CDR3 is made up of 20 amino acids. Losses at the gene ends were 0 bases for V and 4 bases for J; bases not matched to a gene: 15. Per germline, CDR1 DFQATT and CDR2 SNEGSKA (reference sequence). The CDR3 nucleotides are TGCAGTGCTAGAGATTTCGGAGGACTAGCGGGAGGACTTCTGGCAGATACGCAGTATTTT. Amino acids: CSARDFGGLAGGLLADTQYF.

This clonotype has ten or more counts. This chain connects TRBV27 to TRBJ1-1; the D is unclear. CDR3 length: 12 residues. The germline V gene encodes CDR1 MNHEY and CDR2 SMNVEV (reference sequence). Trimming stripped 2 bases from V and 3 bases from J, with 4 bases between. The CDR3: CASSLRHTEAFF. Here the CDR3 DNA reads TGTGCCAGCAGTTTAAGGCACACTGAAGCTTTCTTT.

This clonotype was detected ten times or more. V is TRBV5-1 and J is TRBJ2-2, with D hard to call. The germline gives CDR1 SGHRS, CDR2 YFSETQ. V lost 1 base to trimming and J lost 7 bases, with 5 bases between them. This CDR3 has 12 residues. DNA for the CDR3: TGCGCCAGCAGCTTGCCTCTCGGGGAGCTGTTTTTT. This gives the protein CASSLPLGELFF.

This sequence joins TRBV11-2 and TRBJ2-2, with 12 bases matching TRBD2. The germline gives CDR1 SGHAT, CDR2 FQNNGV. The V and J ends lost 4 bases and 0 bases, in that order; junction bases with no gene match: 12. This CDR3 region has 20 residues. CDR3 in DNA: TGTGCCAGCAGCTCGACAACGGGGGCTAGCGGGGGGGCGAACACCGGGGAGCTGTTTTTT. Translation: CASSSTTGASGGANTGELFF.

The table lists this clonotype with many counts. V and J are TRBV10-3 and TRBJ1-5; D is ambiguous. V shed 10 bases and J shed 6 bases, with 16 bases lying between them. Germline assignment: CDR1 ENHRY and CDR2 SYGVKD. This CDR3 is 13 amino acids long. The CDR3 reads CATLGIKGQPQHF. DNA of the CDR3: TGTGCCACCCTCGGGATAAAAGGTCAGCCCCAGCATTTT.

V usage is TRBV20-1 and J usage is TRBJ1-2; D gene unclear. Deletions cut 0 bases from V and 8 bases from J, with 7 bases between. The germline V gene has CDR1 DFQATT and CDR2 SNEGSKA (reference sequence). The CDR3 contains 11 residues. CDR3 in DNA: TGCAGTGCTAGAGATTTAGGCGGCTACACCTTC. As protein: CSARDLGGYTF.

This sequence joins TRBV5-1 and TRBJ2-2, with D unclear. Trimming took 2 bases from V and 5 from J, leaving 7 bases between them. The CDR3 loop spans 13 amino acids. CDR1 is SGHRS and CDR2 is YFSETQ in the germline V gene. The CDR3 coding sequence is TGCGCCAGCAGCTTCCTAATAACCGGGGAGCTGTTTTTT. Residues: CASSFLITGELFF.

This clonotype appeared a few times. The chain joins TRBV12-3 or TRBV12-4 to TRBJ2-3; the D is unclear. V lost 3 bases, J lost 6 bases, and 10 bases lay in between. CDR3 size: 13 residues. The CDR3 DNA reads TGTGCCAGCAGTTTCGCCCGAAGGGATACGCAGTATTTT. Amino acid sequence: CASSFARRDTQYF.

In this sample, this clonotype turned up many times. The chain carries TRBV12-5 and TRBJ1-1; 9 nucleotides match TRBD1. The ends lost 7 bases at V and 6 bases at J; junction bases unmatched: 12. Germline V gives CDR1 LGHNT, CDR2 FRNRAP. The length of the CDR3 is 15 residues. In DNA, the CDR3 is TGTGCTAGTGCCGGGGGGGGACAGGGTAACCCTGAAGCTTTCTTT. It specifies CASAGGGQGNPEAFF.

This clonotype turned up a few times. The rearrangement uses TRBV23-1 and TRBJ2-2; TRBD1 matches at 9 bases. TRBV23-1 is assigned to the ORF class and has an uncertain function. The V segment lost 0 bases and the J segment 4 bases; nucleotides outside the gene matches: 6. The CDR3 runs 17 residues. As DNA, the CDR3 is TGCGCCAGCAGTCAATCGTTGGAGGACAGGGGCACCGGGGAGCTGTTTTTT. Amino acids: CASSQSLEDRGTGELFF.

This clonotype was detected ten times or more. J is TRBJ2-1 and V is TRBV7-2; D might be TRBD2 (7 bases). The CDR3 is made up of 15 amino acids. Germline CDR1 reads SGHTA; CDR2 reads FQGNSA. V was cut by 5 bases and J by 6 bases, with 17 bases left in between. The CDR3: CASSAGGASPNEQFF. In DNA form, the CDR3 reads TGTGCCAGCAGCGCTGGGGGGGCCTCACCCAATGAGCAGTTCTTC.

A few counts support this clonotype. The CDR3 DNA is TGTGCCGTGACCAGGGATTCTCCCACCGGGGAGCTGTTTTTT. This translates into CAVTRDSPTGELFF. The chain couples TRBV19 to TRBJ2-2; D may be TRBD1 (5 bases). The V gene lost 11 bases and the J gene lost 4 bases, with 17 bases spanning the gap. The CDR3 totals 14 residues. Germline assignment: CDR1 LNHDA and CDR2 SQIVND (reference sequence).

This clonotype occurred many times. CDR3 protein: CASSLVGQGYGYTF. CDR3 nucleotide sequence: TGTGCCAGCAGTTTAGTAGGGCAGGGCTATGGCTACACCTTC. J is TRBJ1-2 and V is TRBV27; TRBD1 might be the D (5 bases). The CDR3 contains 14 residues. V lost 2 bases and J 4 bases, leaving 11 bases between the germline ends. Looked up from germline, CDR1 is MNHEY and CDR2 is SMNVEV (reference sequence).

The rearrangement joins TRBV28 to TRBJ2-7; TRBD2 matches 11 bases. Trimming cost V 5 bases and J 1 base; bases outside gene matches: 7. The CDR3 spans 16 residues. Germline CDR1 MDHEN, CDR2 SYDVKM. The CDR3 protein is CASSPASGRSSYEQYF. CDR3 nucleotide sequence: TGTGCCAGCAGTCCAGCTAGCGGGAGGAGTTCCTACGAGCAGTACTTC.

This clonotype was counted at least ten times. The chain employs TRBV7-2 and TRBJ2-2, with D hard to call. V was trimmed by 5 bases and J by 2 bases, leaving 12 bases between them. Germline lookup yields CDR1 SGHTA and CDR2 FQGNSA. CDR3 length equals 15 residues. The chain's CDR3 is CASSPQAINTGELFF. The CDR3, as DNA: TGTGCCAGCAGCCCCCAGGCTATTAACACCGGGGAGCTGTTTTTT.

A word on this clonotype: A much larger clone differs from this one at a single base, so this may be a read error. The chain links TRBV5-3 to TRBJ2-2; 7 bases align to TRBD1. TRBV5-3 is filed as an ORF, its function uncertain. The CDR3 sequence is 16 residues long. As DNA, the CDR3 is TGTGCCAGCAGCTTTGGACAGGAGAGGAACACCGGGGAGCTGTTTTTT. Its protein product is CASSFGQERNTGELFF.

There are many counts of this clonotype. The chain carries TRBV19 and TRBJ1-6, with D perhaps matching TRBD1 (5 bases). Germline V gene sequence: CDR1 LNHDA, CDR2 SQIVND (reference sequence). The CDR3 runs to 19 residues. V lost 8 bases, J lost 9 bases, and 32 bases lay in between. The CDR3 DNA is TGTGCCAGTCTCCCTTCCGGGACGCGCCAACTATTAGGAGCTTCACCCCTCCACTTT. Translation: CASLPSGTRQLLGASPLHF. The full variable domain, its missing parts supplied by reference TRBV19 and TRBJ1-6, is DGGITQSPKYLFRKEGQNVTLSCEQNLNHDAMYWYRQDPGQGLRLIYYSQIVNDFQKGDIAEGYSVSREKKESFPLTVTSAQKNPTAFYLCASLPSGTRQLLGASPLHFGNGTRLTVT.

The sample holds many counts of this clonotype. The CDR3 reads CASREGGLAGTYNEQFF. CDR3 coding DNA: TGTGCCAGCCGTGAAGGGGGGCTAGCGGGAACCTACAATGAGCAGTTCTTC. The chain recombines TRBV12-3 or TRBV12-4 with TRBJ2-1; 9 nucleotides align to TRBD2. Trimming removed 8 bases from V and 2 bases from J; junction bases left unmatched: 13. The CDR3 is 17 residues long.

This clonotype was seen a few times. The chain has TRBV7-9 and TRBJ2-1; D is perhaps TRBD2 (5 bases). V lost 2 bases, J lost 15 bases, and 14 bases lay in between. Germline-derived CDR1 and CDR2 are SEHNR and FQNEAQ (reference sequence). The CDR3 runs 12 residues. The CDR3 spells CASSLSSGNPFF. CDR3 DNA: TGTGCCAGCAGCTTAAGCTCGGGGAACCCGTTCTTC.

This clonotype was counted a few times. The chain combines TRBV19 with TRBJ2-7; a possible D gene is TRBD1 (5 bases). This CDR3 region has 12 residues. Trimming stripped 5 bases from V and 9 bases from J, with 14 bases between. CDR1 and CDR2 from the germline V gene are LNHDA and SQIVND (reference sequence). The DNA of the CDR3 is TGTGCCAGTAGTTTCCCAGGGTCTGGGCAGTACTTC. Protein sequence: CASSFPGSGQYF.

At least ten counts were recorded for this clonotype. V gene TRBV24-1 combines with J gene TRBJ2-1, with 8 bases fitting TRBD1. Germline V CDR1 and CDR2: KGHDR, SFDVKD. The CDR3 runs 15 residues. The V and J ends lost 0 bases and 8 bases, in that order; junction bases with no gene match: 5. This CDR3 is CATSDLGQGAYEQFF. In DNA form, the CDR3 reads TGTGCCACCAGTGATTTGGGGCAGGGGGCATATGAGCAGTTCTTC.

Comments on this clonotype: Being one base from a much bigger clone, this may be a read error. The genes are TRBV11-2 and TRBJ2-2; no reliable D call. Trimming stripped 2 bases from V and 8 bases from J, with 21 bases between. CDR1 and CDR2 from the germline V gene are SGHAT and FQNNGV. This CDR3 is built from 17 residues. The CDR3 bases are TGTGCCAGCAGCTTATTCCCCGTCCCTCCCCTGATTGGGGAGCTGTTTTTT. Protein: CASSLFPVPPLIGELFF.